One sample yielded the 22 T cell receptor beta chains listed below, sequenced in a study of beta chain features in type 1 diabetes. Study outcomes and limitations: Among all four CD4+ subsets, Type 1 diabetes patients had TCRB CDR3s that were moderately but significantly shorter.

Since all of the isolated RNA was reverse transcribed, expressed TCRB transcripts were what got sequenced. Using immunoSEQ multiplex PCR, the repertoire was profiled, and TCRdb retains in-frame clones only, with some absent. The sample includes 310,000 or so clones, 14% to 15% seen only once; the top ten take 0.015% to 0.019%. Their target antigens are unknown. Specimen: naive CD4+ T cells from blood. The receptors were sampled from a man between 18 and 35 years old with type 1 diabetes.

This clone appeared a few times. The chain carries TRBV2 and TRBJ1-5, with TRBD1 as a possible D gene (6 bases). V lost 6 bases and J 7 bases, leaving 10 bases between the germline ends. The CDR3 has 12 residues. Germline CDR1 reads SNHLY; CDR2 reads FYNNEI. CDR3 protein: CASRSDSQPQHF. The CDR3 region has the DNA TGTGCCAGCAGGTCGGACAGCCAGCCCCAGCATTTT.

This clone was observed a few times. This sequence joins TRBV25-1 and TRBJ2-1; 8 bases agree with TRBD1. V trimming: 5 bases; J trimming: 4 bases; junction bases outside the gene matches: 4. This CDR3 has 14 amino acids. Germline V gives CDR1 MGHDK, CDR2 SYGVNS. CDR3 in amino acids: CASSRQGRYNEQFF. The DNA of the CDR3 is TGTGCCAGCAGTAGACAGGGGCGGTACAATGAGCAGTTCTTC.

This clone was counted only a few times. The genes are TRBV6-1 and TRBJ2-7; 7 nucleotides match TRBD1. V was clipped by 7 bases and J by 3 bases; unmatched bases: 9. Per germline, CDR1 MNHNS and CDR2 SASEGT. The CDR3 has 14 amino acids. The CDR3 DNA sequence: TGTGCCAGCAACTACAACAGGGGAAGCTACGAGCAGTACTTC. Translated, it gives CASNYNRGSYEQYF.

The CDR3 nucleotides read TGTGCCAGCAGCTCACAGGGGGCAGAGACCCAGTACTTC. The encoded protein is CASSSQGAETQYF. This chain links TRBV7-2 with TRBJ2-5; 9 bases map to TRBD1. The length of the CDR3 is 13 residues. CDR1 and CDR2 from the germline V gene are SGHTA and FQGNSA. V lost 4 bases and J lost 4; bases outside the gene matches: 1. The full variable domain, completed using reference TRBV7-2 and TRBJ2-5, is GAGVSQSPSNKVTEKGKDVELRCDPISGHTALYWYRQSLGQGLEFLIYFQGNSAPDKSGLPSDRFSAERTGGSVSTLTIQRTQQEDSAVYLCASSSQGAETQYFGPGTRLLVL.

This clone was counted a few times. This rearrangement joins TRBV5-6 to TRBJ1-1; TRBD1 is a possible D gene (6 bases). Germline CDR1 is SGHDT and CDR2 is YYEEEE. Trimming took off 6 bases at V and 6 bases at J, with 21 bases between the two ends. The CDR3 extends over 15 amino acids. CDR3: CASMMWPQGVSEAFF. CDR3 DNA sequence: TGTGCCAGCATGATGTGGCCACAGGGTGTCTCTGAAGCTTTCTTT.

This CDR3 reads CASSLQQGSGNTIYF. DNA of the CDR3: TGCGCCAGCAGCCTGCAACAGGGGTCTGGAAACACCATATATTTT. This chain connects TRBV5-1 to TRBJ1-3; TRBD1 matches at 7 bases. The V gene's germline CDR1 is SGHRS and CDR2 YFSETQ. The CDR3 spans 15 residues. Germline trimming cut 4 bases from V and 1 base from J; bases unmatched to any gene: 5.

This sequence joins TRBV6-5 and TRBJ1-2, with 9 bases aligning to TRBD1. The CDR3 length is 16 residues. With V trimmed by 0 bases and J by 6 bases, 8 bases remained unmatched. In germline, CDR1 is MNHEY, CDR2 SVGAGI. Here the CDR3 reads CASSYSQGALINGYTF. In DNA form, the CDR3 reads TGTGCCAGCAGTTACTCACAGGGGGCACTTATCAATGGCTACACCTTC.

V usage is TRBV10-3 and J usage is TRBJ2-7; 9 bases line up with TRBD2. In germline, CDR1 is ENHRY, CDR2 SYGVKD. The CDR3 is 15 amino acids. V lost 6 bases to trimming and J lost 5 bases; unmatched junction nucleotides: 11. The CDR3 region has the DNA TGTGCCATCAGATACAGTAGCGGGAGTATGGACGAGCAGTACTTC. Protein product: CAIRYSSGSMDEQYF.

This clone has more than one count but fewer than ten. The chain uses TRBV5-4 and TRBJ2-1, with D possibly TRBD2 on 5 matching bases. The V gene's germline CDR1 is SGHNT and CDR2 YYREEE (reference sequence). The CDR3 spans 16 residues. The ends were cut back, 4 bases at V and 10 bases at J, with 24 bases in the middle. The CDR3 sequence: CASSQHHGGLLGEQFF. The CDR3 DNA reads TGTGCCAGCAGCCAACACCACGGAGGTCTACTAGGCGAGCAGTTCTTC.

V usage is TRBV9 and J usage is TRBJ1-1, with D perhaps TRBD1 (6 bases). Trimming removed 0 bases from V and 0 bases from J, with 9 bases in between. The CDR3 runs 15 residues. The germline gives CDR1 SGDLS, CDR2 YYNGEE. CDR3 loop: CASSVGGQMNTEAFF. The CDR3 coding sequence is TGTGCCAGCAGCGTAGGGGGGCAGATGAACACTGAAGCTTTCTTT.

The chain uses TRBV30 and TRBJ2-7; D unclear. V was pared by 1 base and J by 1 base, with 11 bases between. Germline V gene lookup returns CDR1 GTSNPN and CDR2 SVGIG (reference sequence). The CDR3 is 14 residues long. CDR3 coding DNA: TGTGCCTGGAGTGGGTTAGTCGCGTCCTACGAGCAGTACTTC. This translates into CAWSGLVASYEQYF.

The chain couples TRBV4-1 to TRBJ1-2; 10 bases match TRBD1. Trimming took 4 bases from V and 8 from J; bases not matched to a gene: 7. The CDR3 is 14 amino acids. CDR1 and CDR2 from the germline V gene are MGHRA and YSYEKL. In DNA form, the CDR3 reads TGCGCCAGCAGCCTCGGACAGGGGGAGCGCGGCTACACCTTC. Translating gives CASSLGQGERGYTF.

This clone has only a few counts. The genes are TRBV15 and TRBJ2-5; possible D gene TRBD1, 5 bases. Trimming pared 1 base from V and 4 bases from J, leaving 16 bases between. Germline V gene data show CDR1 as LNHNV and CDR2 as YYDKDF (reference sequence). This CDR3 has 16 residues. CDR3 in DNA: TGTGCCACCAGCAGAGGGGGCACATGGTTCCGAGAGACCCAGTACTTC. Protein: CATSRGGTWFRETQYF. The variable domain in full, with the rest retrieved from reference TRBV15 and TRBJ2-5, is DAMVIQNPRYQVTQFGKPVTLSCSQTLNHNVMYWYQQKSSQAPKLLFHYYDKDFNNEADTPDNFQSRRPNTSFCFLDIRSPGLGDTAMYLCATSRGGTWFRETQYFGPGTRLLVL.

V gene TRBV5-1 combines with J gene TRBJ2-1, with D perhaps TRBD1 (6 bases). This CDR3 contains 14 residues. V dropped 2 bases and J dropped 4 bases, with 10 bases sitting between them. Germline V gene data show CDR1 as SGHRS and CDR2 as YFSETQ. The CDR3 region is CASSFQGPYNEQFF. The DNA for the CDR3 is TGCGCCAGCAGCTTCCAGGGGCCTTACAATGAGCAGTTCTTC. Full variable domain (rest looked up from reference TRBV5-1 and TRBJ2-1): KAGVTQTPRYLIKTRGQQVTLSCSPISGHRSVSWYQQTPGQGLQFLFEYFSETQRNKGNFPGRFSGRQFSNSRSEMNVSTLELGDSALYLCASSFQGPYNEQFFGPGTRLTVL.

The chain is built from TRBV7-2 and TRBJ1-2; D uncertain. V gave up 4 bases and J gave up 4 bases, with 10 bases separating them. CDR3 length: 13 residues. Germline assignment: CDR1 SGHTA and CDR2 FQGNSA. The CDR3 sequence is CASSSAAGYGYTF. CDR3 in DNA: TGTGCCAGCAGCTCCGCTGCCGGCTATGGCTACACCTTC.

This clone came up a few times. The chain couples TRBV14 to TRBJ2-2; D may be TRBD2 (5 bases). The CDR3 runs to 14 residues. Germline V gene sequence: CDR1 SGHDN, CDR2 FVKESK. V lost 5 bases, J lost 7 bases, and 14 bases lay in between. The chain's CDR3 is CASSLSGADGELFF. Written as DNA, the CDR3 is TGTGCCAGCAGCTTGTCAGGAGCGGACGGGGAGCTGTTTTTT.

The table lists this clone with a few counts. The chain combines TRBV7-2 with TRBJ1-5; D may be TRBD1 (5 bases). The CDR3 runs to 13 residues. Trimming stripped 2 bases from V and 6 bases from J, with 8 bases between. CDR1 is SGHTA, CDR2 FQGNSA, per germline. CDR3 bases: TGTGCCAGCAGCTTAAGGACATCTCAGCCCCAGCATTTT. Translated, it gives CASSLRTSQPQHF.

This clone was counted a few times. Written as DNA, the CDR3 is TGTGCCACCAGCAGGGACAGGACAGCTTCTTACAATGAGCAGTTCTTC. This translates into CATSRDRTASYNEQFF. V gene TRBV15 combines with J gene TRBJ2-1; TRBD1 matches at 7 bases. CDR3 length: 16 amino acids. Looked up from germline, CDR1 is LNHNV and CDR2 is YYDKDF (reference sequence). The ends lost 3 bases at V and 4 bases at J; junction bases unmatched: 9.

The chain carries TRBV7-8 and TRBJ2-5, with a weak D call TRBD1 (5 bases). Trimming pared 7 bases from V and 7 bases from J, leaving 25 bases between. The V gene's germline CDR1 is SGHVS and CDR2 FQNEAQ. The CDR3 runs to 16 residues. CDR3 in amino acids: CASTSFRGSQGLTQYF. The CDR3 DNA follows: TGTGCCAGCACCTCCTTTCGCGGTAGCCAGGGTCTGACCCAGTACTTC.

This clone appeared a few times. The chain recombines TRBV28 with TRBJ1-5; TRBD1 matches 7 bases. CDR3 length: 13 residues. V was clipped by 10 bases and J by 13 bases; unmatched bases: 16. Germline CDR1 is MDHEN and CDR2 is SYDVKM. The CDR3 region is CATGREGAGIQHF. CDR3 DNA sequence: TGTGCCACCGGCCGGGAGGGGGCGGGGATACAGCATTTT. The full variable domain, completed using reference TRBV28 and TRBJ1-5, is DVKVTQSSRYLVKRTGEKVFLECVQDMDHENMFWYRQDPGLGLRLIYFSYDVKMKEKGDIPEGYSVSREKKERFSLILESASTNQTSMYLCATGREGAGIQHFGDGTRLSIL.

The chain carries TRBV15 and TRBJ1-1; 8 nucleotides match TRBD1. The CDR3 runs to 15 residues. Germline-derived CDR1 and CDR2 are LNHNV and YYDKDF (reference sequence). V lost 4 bases to trimming and J lost 7 bases; unmatched junction nucleotides: 11. The CDR3 nucleotides read TGTGCCACCAGCAATGGAATCGGACAGGGCCTTGAAGCTTTCTTT. The encoded protein is CATSNGIGQGLEAFF.

This clone turned up a few times. The V call is TRBV28, the J call TRBJ2-1, with D possibly matching TRBD1 (6 bases). CDR1 MDHEN and CDR2 SYDVKM come from the germline V gene. V shed 2 bases and J shed 7 bases, with 9 bases lying between them. CDR3 length: 13 amino acids. Here the CDR3 DNA reads TGTGCCAGCAGTTTAGGGGGCTGGAATGAGCAGTTCTTC. Translating gives CASSLGGWNEQFF.